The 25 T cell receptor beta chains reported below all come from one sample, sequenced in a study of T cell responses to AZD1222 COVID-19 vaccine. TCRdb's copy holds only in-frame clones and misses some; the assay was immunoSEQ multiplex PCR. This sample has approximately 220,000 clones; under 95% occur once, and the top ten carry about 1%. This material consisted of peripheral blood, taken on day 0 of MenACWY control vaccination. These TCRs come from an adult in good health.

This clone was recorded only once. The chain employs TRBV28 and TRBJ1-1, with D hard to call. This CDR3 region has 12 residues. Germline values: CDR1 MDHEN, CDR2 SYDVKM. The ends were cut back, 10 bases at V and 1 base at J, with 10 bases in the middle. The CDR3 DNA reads TGTGCCACCACCTCGTGGAACACTGAAGCTTTCTTT. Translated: CATTSWNTEAFF.

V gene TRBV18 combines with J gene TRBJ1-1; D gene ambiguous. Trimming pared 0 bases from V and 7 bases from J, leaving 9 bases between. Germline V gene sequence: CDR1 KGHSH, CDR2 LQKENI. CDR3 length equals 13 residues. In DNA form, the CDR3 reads TGTGCCAGCTCACCACCCCCCGGCAGTGAAGCTTTCTTT. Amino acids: CASSPPPGSEAFF.

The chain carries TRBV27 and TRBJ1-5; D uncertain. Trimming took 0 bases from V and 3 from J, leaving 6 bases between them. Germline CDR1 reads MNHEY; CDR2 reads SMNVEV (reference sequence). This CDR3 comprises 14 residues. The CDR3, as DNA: TGTGCCAGCAGTTTATCAGGCTCCAATCAGCCCCAGCATTTT. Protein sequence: CASSLSGSNQPQHF.

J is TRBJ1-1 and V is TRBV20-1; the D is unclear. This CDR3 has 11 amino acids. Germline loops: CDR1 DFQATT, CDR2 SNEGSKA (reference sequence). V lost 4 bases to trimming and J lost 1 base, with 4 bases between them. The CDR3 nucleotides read TGCAGTGCTAAAGGGAACACTGAAGCTTTCTTT. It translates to CSAKGNTEAFF.

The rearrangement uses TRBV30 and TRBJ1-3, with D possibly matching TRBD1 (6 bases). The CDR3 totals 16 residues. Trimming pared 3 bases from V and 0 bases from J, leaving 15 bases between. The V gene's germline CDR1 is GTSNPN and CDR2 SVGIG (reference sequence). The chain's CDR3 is CAWRAADRISGNTIYF. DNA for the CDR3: TGTGCCTGGAGGGCAGCCGACAGGATCTCTGGAAACACCATATATTTT.

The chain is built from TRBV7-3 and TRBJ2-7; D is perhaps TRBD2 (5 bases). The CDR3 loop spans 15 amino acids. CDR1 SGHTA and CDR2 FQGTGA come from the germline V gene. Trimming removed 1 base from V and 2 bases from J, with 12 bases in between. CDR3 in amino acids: CASSLMAGVAYEQYF. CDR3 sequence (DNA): TGTGCCAGCAGCTTAATGGCGGGTGTTGCCTACGAGCAGTACTTC.

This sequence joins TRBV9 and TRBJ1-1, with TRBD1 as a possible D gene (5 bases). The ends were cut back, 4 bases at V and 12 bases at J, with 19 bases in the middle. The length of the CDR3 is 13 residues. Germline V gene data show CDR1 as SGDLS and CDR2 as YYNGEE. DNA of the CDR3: TGTGCCAGCAGCTCGATGGGCAGGGCTGTGACTTTCTTT. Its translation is CASSSMGRAVTFF.

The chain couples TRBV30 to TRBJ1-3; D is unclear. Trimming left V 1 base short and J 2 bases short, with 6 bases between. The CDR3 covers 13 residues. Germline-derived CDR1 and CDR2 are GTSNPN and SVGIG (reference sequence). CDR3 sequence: CAWSAAAGNTIYF. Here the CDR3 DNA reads TGTGCCTGGAGTGCAGCGGCTGGAAACACCATATATTTT. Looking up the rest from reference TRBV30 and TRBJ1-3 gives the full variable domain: SQTIHQWPATLVQPVGSPLSLECTVEGTSNPNLYWYRQAAGRGLQLLFYSVGIGQISSEVPQNLSASRPQDRQFILSSKKLLLSDSGFYLCAWSAAAGNTIYFGEGSWLTVV.

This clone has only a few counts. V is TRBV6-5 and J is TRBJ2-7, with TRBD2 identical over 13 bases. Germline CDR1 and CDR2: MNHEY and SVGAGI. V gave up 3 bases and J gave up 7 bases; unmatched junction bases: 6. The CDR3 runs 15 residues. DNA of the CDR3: TGTGCCAGCAGTTATCGGACTAGCGGGGGCCAGGAGCAGTACTTC. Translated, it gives CASSYRTSGGQEQYF.

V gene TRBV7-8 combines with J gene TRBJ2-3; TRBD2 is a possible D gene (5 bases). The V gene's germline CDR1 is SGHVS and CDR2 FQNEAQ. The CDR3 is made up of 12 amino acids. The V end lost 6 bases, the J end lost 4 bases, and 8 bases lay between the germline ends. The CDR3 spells CASRRVPDTQYF. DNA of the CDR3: TGTGCCAGCAGGCGGGTTCCAGATACGCAGTATTTT.

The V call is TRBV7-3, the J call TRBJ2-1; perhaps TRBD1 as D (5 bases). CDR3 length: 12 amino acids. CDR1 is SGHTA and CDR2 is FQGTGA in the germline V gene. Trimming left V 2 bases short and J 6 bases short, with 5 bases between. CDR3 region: CASSLQGNEQFF. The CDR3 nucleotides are TGTGCCAGCAGCTTACAGGGCAATGAGCAGTTCTTC.

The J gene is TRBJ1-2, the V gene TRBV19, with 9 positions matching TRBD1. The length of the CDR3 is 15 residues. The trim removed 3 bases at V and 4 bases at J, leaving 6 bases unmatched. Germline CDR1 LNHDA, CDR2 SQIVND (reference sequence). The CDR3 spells CASSITTGGAYGYTF. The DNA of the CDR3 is TGTGCCAGTAGTATCACCACAGGGGGCGCCTATGGCTACACCTTC.

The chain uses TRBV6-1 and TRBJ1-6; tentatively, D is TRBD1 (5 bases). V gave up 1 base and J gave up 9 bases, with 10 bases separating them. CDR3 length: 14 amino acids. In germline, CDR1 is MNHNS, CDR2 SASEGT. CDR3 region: CASSEVPGRSPLHF. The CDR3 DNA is TGTGCCAGCAGTGAAGTCCCGGGGCGTTCACCCCTCCACTTT.

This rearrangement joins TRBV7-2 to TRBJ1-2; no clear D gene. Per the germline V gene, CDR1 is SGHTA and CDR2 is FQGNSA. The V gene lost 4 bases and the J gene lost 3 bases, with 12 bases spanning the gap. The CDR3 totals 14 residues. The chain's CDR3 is CASSSQYGDYGYTF. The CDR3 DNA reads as TGTGCCAGCAGCTCTCAATACGGCGACTATGGCTACACCTTC. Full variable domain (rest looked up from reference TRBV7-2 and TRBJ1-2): GAGVSQSPSNKVTEKGKDVELRCDPISGHTALYWYRQSLGQGLEFLIYFQGNSAPDKSGLPSDRFSAERTGGSVSTLTIQRTQQEDSAVYLCASSSQYGDYGYTFGSGTRLTVV.

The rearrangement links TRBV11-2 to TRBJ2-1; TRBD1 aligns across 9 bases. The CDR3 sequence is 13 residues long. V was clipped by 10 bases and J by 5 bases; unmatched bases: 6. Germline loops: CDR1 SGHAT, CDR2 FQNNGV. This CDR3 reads CATKTGGNNEQFF. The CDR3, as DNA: TGTGCCACAAAGACAGGGGGAAACAATGAGCAGTTCTTC.

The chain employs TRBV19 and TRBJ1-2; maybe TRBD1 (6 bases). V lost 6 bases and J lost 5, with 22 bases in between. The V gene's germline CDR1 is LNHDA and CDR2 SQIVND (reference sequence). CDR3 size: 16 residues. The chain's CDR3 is CASSSSGGAGEYGYTF. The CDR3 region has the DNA TGTGCCAGTAGCTCCTCTGGGGGGGCCGGAGAGTATGGCTACACCTTC.

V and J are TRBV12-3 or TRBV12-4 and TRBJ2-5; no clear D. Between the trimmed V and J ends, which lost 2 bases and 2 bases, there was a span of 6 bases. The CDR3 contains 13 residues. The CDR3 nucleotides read TGTGCCAGCAGTTTACAGTTGCAAGAGACCCAGTACTTC. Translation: CASSLQLQETQYF.

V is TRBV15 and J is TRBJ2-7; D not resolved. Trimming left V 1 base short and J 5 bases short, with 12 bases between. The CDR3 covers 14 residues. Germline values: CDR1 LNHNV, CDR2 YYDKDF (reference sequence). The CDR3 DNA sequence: TGTGCCACCAGCAGAGCGAGTTTCGGAGACGAGCAGTACTTC. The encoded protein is CATSRASFGDEQYF.

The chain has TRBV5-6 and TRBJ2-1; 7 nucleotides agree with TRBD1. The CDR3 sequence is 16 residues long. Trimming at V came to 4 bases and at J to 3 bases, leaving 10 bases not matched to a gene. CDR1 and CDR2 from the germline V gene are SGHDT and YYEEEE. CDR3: CASSTPPGQYYNEQFF. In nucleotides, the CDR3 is TGTGCCAGCAGCACGCCCCCGGGACAGTACTACAATGAGCAGTTCTTC.

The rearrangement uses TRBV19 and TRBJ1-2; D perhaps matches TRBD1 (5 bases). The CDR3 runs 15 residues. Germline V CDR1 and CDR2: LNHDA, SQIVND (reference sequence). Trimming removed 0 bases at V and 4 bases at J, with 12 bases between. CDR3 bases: TGTGCCAGTAGTATAGATCGGCAGGGTCCCTATGGCTACACCTTC. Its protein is CASSIDRQGPYGYTF.

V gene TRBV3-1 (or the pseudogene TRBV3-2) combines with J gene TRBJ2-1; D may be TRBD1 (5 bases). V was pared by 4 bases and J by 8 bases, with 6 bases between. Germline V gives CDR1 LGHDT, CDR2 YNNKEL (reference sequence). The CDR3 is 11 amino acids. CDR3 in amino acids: CASSPGHEQFF. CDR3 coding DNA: TGTGCCAGCAGCCCAGGGCATGAGCAGTTCTTC.

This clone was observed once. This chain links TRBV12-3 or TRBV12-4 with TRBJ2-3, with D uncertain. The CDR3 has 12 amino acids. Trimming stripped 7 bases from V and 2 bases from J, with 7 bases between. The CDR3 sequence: CASNDYTDTQYF. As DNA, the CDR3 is TGTGCCAGCAACGATTACACAGATACGCAGTATTTT.

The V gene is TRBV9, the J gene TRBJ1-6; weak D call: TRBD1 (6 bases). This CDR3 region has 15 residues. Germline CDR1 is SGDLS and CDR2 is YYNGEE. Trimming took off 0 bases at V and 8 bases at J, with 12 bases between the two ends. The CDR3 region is CASSVGDRRYSPLHF. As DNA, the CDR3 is TGTGCCAGCAGCGTAGGAGACAGGAGATATTCACCCCTCCACTTT. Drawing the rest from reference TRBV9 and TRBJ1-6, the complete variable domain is DSGVTQTPKHLITATGQRVTLRCSPRSGDLSVYWYQQSLDQGLQFLIQYYNGEERAKGNILERFSAQQFPDLHSELNLSSLELGDSALYFCASSVGDRRYSPLHFGNGTRLTVT.

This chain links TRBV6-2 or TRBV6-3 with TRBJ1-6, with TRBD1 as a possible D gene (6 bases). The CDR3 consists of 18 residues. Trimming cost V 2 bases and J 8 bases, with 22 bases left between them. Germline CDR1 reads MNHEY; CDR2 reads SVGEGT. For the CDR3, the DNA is TGTGCCAGCAGTTACAGCGGGGGCGGCTCACCTTATCATTCACCCCTCCACTTT. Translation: CASSYSGGGSPYHSPLHF.

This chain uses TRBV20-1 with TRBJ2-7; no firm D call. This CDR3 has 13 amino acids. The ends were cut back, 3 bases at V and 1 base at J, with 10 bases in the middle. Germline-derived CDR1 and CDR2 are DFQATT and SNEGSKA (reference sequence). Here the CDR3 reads CSASIGSSYEQYF. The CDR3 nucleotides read TGCAGTGCTAGTATCGGGTCGTCCTACGAGCAGTACTTC.